This T cell receptor (beta chain) was identified in a study of T cells expressing NK-cell markers. Overall study results and limits: There remained a lack of clarity about HCMV specificity of expanded NKG2C+ T cell clones. These clonotypes, the leaders elsewhere, also led the CD3+CD56-NKG2C+ fraction in four donors.

Per the germline V gene, CDR1 is SEHNR and CDR2 is FQNEAQ (reference sequence). This CDR3 spans 15 amino acids. One entry per CDR3 protein, without DNA, is what TCRdb gives after re-calling the 5' RACE reads. This listing includes tens of thousands of distinct CDR3 sequences. Comments on this clonotype: Antigen: not known.

The V and J genes are TRBV7-9 and TRBJ2-7; the TCRdb D gene call, TRBD1, has no DNA to confirm it. This receptor was identified in a woman between 18 and 69 years old in good health. Sequencing was carried out using blood T cells: a sorted CD56 or NKG2C T cell subset, CD4+ or CD8+ T cells, or bulk PBMC T cells (not recorded which). CDR3: CASSHRDRETYEQYF.